A single sample is the source of the 31 T cell receptor beta chains below, sequenced in a study of blood T cell repertoires in COVID-19. TCRdb keeps only in-frame clones here, not all; method: immunoSEQ multiplex PCR. The data hold about 120,000 clones, with around 81% observed a single time. The sequenced sample consisted of peripheral blood. Source of these receptors: a man between 60 and 75 years old with acute or convalescent COVID-19.

This clone was seen once. J is TRBJ1-6 and V is TRBV6-2 or TRBV6-3, with a possible D match to TRBD1 (5 bases). The CDR3 contains 15 residues. The V end was cut by 7 bases, the J end by 7 bases, with 17 bases between. Per the germline V gene, CDR1 is MNHEY and CDR2 is SVGEGT. CDR3 sequence reads: CASTPGDGSNSPLHF. CDR3 nucleotide sequence: TGTGCCAGCACCCCGGGGGACGGGAGCAATTCACCCCTCCACTTT.

The sample holds a few counts of this clone. This chain links TRBV28 with TRBJ2-1, with 8 bases that match TRBD1. This CDR3 has 14 amino acids. The J segment lost 2 bases and the V segment lost 7 bases, leaving 4 bases of the junction unmatched. CDR1 and CDR2 (germline): MDHEN, SYDVKM. The CDR3 DNA is TGTGCCAGCAACTACAGGGGGGCCTACAATGAGCAGTTCTTC. This encodes CASNYRGAYNEQFF.

CDR3 loop: CASSVEGGRATDTQYF. For the CDR3, the DNA is TGTGCCAGCAGCGTAGAGGGCGGGAGGGCCACAGATACGCAGTATTTT. The rearrangement links TRBV9 to TRBJ2-3; 9 bases align to TRBD2. V shed 0 bases and J 2 bases; nucleotides not matched to a gene: 4. The CDR3 extends over 16 amino acids. CDR1 and CDR2 from the germline V gene are SGDLS and YYNGEE.

The gene calls are TRBV18 and TRBJ2-3; D perhaps matches TRBD2 (5 bases). There are 14 residues in the CDR3. Germline values: CDR1 KGHSH, CDR2 LQKENI. The V end lost 1 base, the J end lost 0 bases, and 5 bases lay between the germline ends. CDR3 DNA sequence: TGTGCCAGCTCACCACAGCGGAGCACAGATACGCAGTATTTT. It codes for CASSPQRSTDTQYF. Looking up the rest from reference TRBV18 and TRBJ2-3 gives the full variable domain: NAGVMQNPRHLVRRRGQEARLRCSPMKGHSHVYWYRQLPEEGLKFMVYLQKENIIDESGMPKERFSAEFPKEGPSILRIQQVVRGDSAAYFCASSPQRSTDTQYFGPGTRLTVL.

The genes are TRBV18 and TRBJ2-1; 9 bases line up with TRBD2. V dropped 2 bases and J dropped 4; count of bases not matched to a gene: 3. CDR3 length: 15 amino acids. The germline gives CDR1 KGHSH, CDR2 LQKENI. Here the CDR3 DNA reads TGTGCCAGCTCACCAATAGCGGGAGTATACAATGAGCAGTTCTTC. Amino acid sequence: CASSPIAGVYNEQFF. Supplemented by reference TRBV18 and TRBJ2-1, the full variable domain reads NAGVMQNPRHLVRRRGQEARLRCSPMKGHSHVYWYRQLPEEGLKFMVYLQKENIIDESGMPKERFSAEFPKEGPSILRIQQVVRGDSAAYFCASSPIAGVYNEQFFGPGTRLTVL.

The rearrangement joins TRBV30 to TRBJ2-2; D might be TRBD2 (5 bases). V was clipped by 0 bases and J by 7 bases, with 12 bases between them. The CDR3 spans 14 residues. Germline CDR1 GTSNPN, CDR2 SVGIG (reference sequence). The CDR3 region has the DNA TGTGCCTGGAGTGTACCGGACTCCAACGGGGAGCTGTTTTTT. It encodes CAWSVPDSNGELFF.

The chain combines TRBV28 with TRBJ1-6; a possible D gene is TRBD1 (5 bases). V gave up 2 bases and J gave up 9 bases, with 11 bases separating them. The CDR3 spans 14 residues. Per germline, CDR1 MDHEN and CDR2 SYDVKM. DNA for the CDR3: TGTGCCAGCAGTTTACGCAGGGCGGTTTCACCCCTCCACTTT. Translating gives CASSLRRAVSPLHF.

The chain is built from TRBV5-5 and TRBJ1-2; unclear D gene. Germline V CDR1 and CDR2: SGHKS, YYEKEE (reference sequence). The germline V and J ends were trimmed by 0 bases and 0 bases, with 9 bases remaining between them. The CDR3 consists of 15 residues. DNA of the CDR3: TGTGCCAGCAGCTTGGTTGACCTAGCTAACTATGGCTACACCTTC. The encoded protein is CASSLVDLANYGYTF.

V is TRBV3-1 (or the pseudogene TRBV3-2) and J is TRBJ2-5, with 12 nucleotides matching TRBD1. Germline V lookup: CDR1 LGHDT, CDR2 YNNKEL (reference sequence). The CDR3 length is 16 residues. The V gene end was trimmed by 1 base and the J gene end by 5 bases; junction bases not matched to a gene: 5. Here the CDR3 reads CASSQGGDRGPETQYF. The CDR3 DNA sequence: TGTGCCAGCAGCCAAGGGGGGGACAGGGGGCCGGAGACCCAGTACTTC.

The V gene is TRBV14, the J gene TRBJ2-1; a weak D match, TRBD1 (5 bases). The V end was cut by 0 bases, the J end by 5 bases, with 14 bases between. The CDR3 has 16 amino acids. The V gene's germline CDR1 is SGHDN and CDR2 FVKESK. CDR3 DNA: TGTGCCAGCAGCCAAGATAAGGGCAGGGTCCACAATGAGCAGTTCTTC. This encodes CASSQDKGRVHNEQFF.

The rearrangement joins TRBV28 to TRBJ1-2; D possibly corresponds to TRBD1 (5 bases). The CDR3 consists of 14 residues. Germline assignment: CDR1 MDHEN and CDR2 SYDVKM. With 4 bases removed from V and 2 bases from J, the gap between germline ends came to 11 bases. CDR3 protein: CASSSQERNYGYTF. As DNA, the CDR3 is TGTGCCAGCAGTTCACAGGAACGAAACTATGGCTACACCTTC.

This rearrangement joins TRBV4-2 to TRBJ1-5; perhaps TRBD1 as D (6 bases). The V end was cut by 5 bases, the J end by 0 bases, with 11 bases between. There are 15 residues in the CDR3. Germline V gene sequence: CDR1 LGHNA, CDR2 YNFKEQ. The CDR3 loop reads CASSIQGNSNQPQHF. The DNA of the CDR3 is TGTGCCAGCAGCATTCAGGGGAATAGCAATCAGCCCCAGCATTTT.

The chain is built from TRBV7-9 and TRBJ1-1, with 9 positions matching TRBD1. The CDR3 sequence is 15 residues long. Trimming removed 5 bases from V and 1 base from J; junction bases left unmatched: 5. CDR1 and CDR2 (germline): SEHNR, FQNEAQ (reference sequence). CDR3 region: CASSARQGGNTEAFF. The CDR3 DNA is TGTGCCAGCAGCGCAAGACAGGGGGGGAACACTGAAGCTTTCTTT.

V usage is TRBV7-2 and J usage is TRBJ2-7; D gene unclear. V shed 5 bases and J shed 2 bases, with 16 bases lying between them. The CDR3 is made up of 15 amino acids. The V gene's germline CDR1 is SGHTA and CDR2 FQGNSA. CDR3 bases: TGTGCCAGCAGCCCCTCGAACCCAGGTGCCTACGAGCAGTACTTC. Its translation: CASSPSNPGAYEQYF.

J is TRBJ2-7 and V is TRBV5-1, with D possibly being TRBD1 (6 bases). Germline CDR1 and CDR2: SGHRS and YFSETQ. CDR3 size: 15 residues. Trimming stripped 4 bases from V and 0 bases from J, with 14 bases between. Written as DNA, the CDR3 is TGCGCCAGCAGCCGGAACAGGGTCCCCTCCTACGAGCAGTACTTC. It codes for CASSRNRVPSYEQYF.

The chain links TRBV24-1 to TRBJ2-1, with 7 bases aligning to TRBD1. With V trimmed by 5 bases and J by 12 bases, 15 bases remained unmatched. Germline V gene data show CDR1 as KGHDR and CDR2 as SFDVKD. The CDR3 sequence is 15 residues long. The CDR3, as DNA: TGTGCCACCAGTGCCTACACGTCGGGGACAGCCGCGCAGTTCTTC. Protein sequence: CATSAYTSGTAAQFF.

The chain has TRBV28 and TRBJ2-3, with D maybe TRBD2 (6 bases). The length of the CDR3 is 14 residues. The germline V and J ends were trimmed by 7 bases and 6 bases, with 17 bases remaining between them. Germline V gene sequence: CDR1 MDHEN, CDR2 SYDVKM. CDR3 amino acids: CASKSGGTGDTQYF. The CDR3 DNA follows: TGTGCCAGCAAATCTGGGGGGACGGGGGATACGCAGTATTTT.

This clone has a single count. This sample includes further DNA sequences coding for the same CDR3. The J gene is TRBJ1-1, the V gene TRBV18; tentatively, D is TRBD1 (6 bases). The CDR3 runs 14 residues. V shed 3 bases and J shed 1 base, with 9 bases lying between them. Germline values: CDR1 KGHSH, CDR2 LQKENI. CDR3 sequence: CASSPQQGNTEAFF. The CDR3 bases are TGTGCCAGCTCACCTCAACAGGGGAACACTGAAGCTTTCTTT.

This rearrangement joins TRBV6-4 to TRBJ2-2, with unresolved D. The V gene's germline CDR1 is MRHNA and CDR2 SNTAGT. The CDR3 is 14 amino acids. Between the trimmed V and J ends, which lost 8 bases and 1 base, there was a span of 11 bases. The CDR3 DNA reads TGTGCCAGCTCTAGACTCTTGAACACCGGGGAGCTGTTTTTT. Translated: CASSRLLNTGELFF.

The genes are TRBV7-3 and TRBJ1-6; 8 nucleotides align to TRBD1. Germline V gene lookup returns CDR1 SGHTA and CDR2 FQGTGA. V dropped 1 base and J dropped 10; count of bases not matched to a gene: 6. This CDR3 is built from 15 residues. CDR3 in DNA: TGTGCCAGCAGCTTAAATTCAGGGGGCTTGTCACCCCTCCACTTT. Amino acid sequence: CASSLNSGGLSPLHF.

This chain uses TRBV28 with TRBJ2-7; 7 nucleotides agree with TRBD2. Per germline, CDR1 MDHEN and CDR2 SYDVKM. Germline trimming cut 8 bases from V and 4 bases from J; bases unmatched to any gene: 14. The CDR3 length is 15 residues. The CDR3 here is CASVDTPGLQYEQYF. The CDR3 DNA is TGTGCCAGCGTCGATACACCGGGACTACAGTACGAGCAGTACTTC.

J is TRBJ2-7 and V is TRBV28; D might be TRBD2 (5 bases). There are 12 residues in the CDR3. V was pared by 5 bases and J by 1 base, with 6 bases between. CDR1 is MDHEN and CDR2 is SYDVKM in the germline V gene. The CDR3 reads CASSSGSYEQYF. The DNA for the CDR3 is TGTGCCAGCAGTAGCGGATCCTACGAGCAGTACTTC.

The genes are TRBV6-2 or TRBV6-3 and TRBJ1-5, with unresolved D. Between the trimmed V and J ends, which lost 2 bases and 5 bases, there was a span of 4 bases. Germline CDR1 reads MNHEY; CDR2 reads SVGEGT. This CDR3 comprises 12 residues. CDR3 region: CASSYNYQPQHF. The CDR3 nucleotides are TGTGCCAGCAGTTACAACTATCAGCCCCAGCATTTT.

This chain links TRBV30 with TRBJ1-2; TRBD1 aligns across 8 bases. CDR3 size: 12 residues. Unmatched junction bases numbered 4, after V lost 3 bases and J lost 7 bases. Germline V gene sequence: CDR1 GTSNPN, CDR2 SVGIG (reference sequence). Here the CDR3 reads CAWSQGASGYTF. CDR3 bases: TGTGCCTGGAGCCAGGGGGCTAGTGGCTACACCTTC.

The CDR3 here is CASSPPNQGSETQYF. CDR3 nucleotides: TGTGCCAGCTCACCACCGAACCAGGGTAGTGAGACCCAGTACTTC. V and J are TRBV18 and TRBJ2-5; weak D call: TRBD1 (5 bases). CDR1 and CDR2 (germline): KGHSH, LQKENI. This CDR3 region has 15 residues. V was pared by 0 bases and J by 5 bases, with 13 bases between. The full variable domain, completed using reference TRBV18 and TRBJ2-5, is NAGVMQNPRHLVRRRGQEARLRCSPMKGHSHVYWYRQLPEEGLKFMVYLQKENIIDESGMPKERFSAEFPKEGPSILRIQQVVRGDSAAYFCASSPPNQGSETQYFGPGTRLLVL.

The V gene is TRBV10-3, the J gene TRBJ1-2; possibly TRBD1 for D (5 bases). Germline V CDR1 and CDR2: ENHRY, SYGVKD. With 6 bases removed from V and 0 bases from J, the gap between germline ends came to 14 bases. The CDR3 totals 15 residues. CDR3 residues: CAISGREGPNYGYTF. In nucleotides, the CDR3 is TGTGCCATCAGCGGTAGGGAGGGGCCTAACTATGGCTACACCTTC.

This sequence joins TRBV28 and TRBJ2-7, with 13 bases matching TRBD2. This CDR3 contains 17 residues. After removal of 4 bases from V and 2 bases from J, the junction contained 8 bases not matched to a gene. CDR1 MDHEN and CDR2 SYDVKM come from the germline V gene. CDR3: CASSSPVGLAGTYEQYF. The CDR3 DNA is TGTGCCAGCAGTTCCCCGGTGGGACTAGCGGGAACCTACGAGCAGTACTTC.

Worth noting for this clone: One junction end disagrees with the germline gene, perhaps due to a read error. The rearrangement joins TRBV11-1 to TRBJ1-1; D is unresolved. Germline values: CDR1 SGHAT, CDR2 FQDESV (reference sequence). The CDR3 consists of 15 residues. The CDR3 sequence is CASSRRGRRNTETFF. The CDR3 DNA is TGTGCCAGCAGCCGCCGCGGAAGAAGGAACACTGAAACTTTCTTT.

The chain couples TRBV18 to TRBJ2-1, with 7 bases identical to TRBD1. CDR1 is KGHSH and CDR2 is LQKENI in the germline V gene. This CDR3 is built from 15 residues. V shed 6 bases and J 4 bases; nucleotides not matched to a gene: 9. CDR3 loop: CASSPEQGPYNEQFF. The CDR3 DNA follows: TGTGCCAGCTCCCCGGAACAGGGGCCGTACAATGAGCAGTTCTTC.

The genes are TRBV6-6 and TRBJ1-5, with TRBD1 matching 8 bases. In germline, CDR1 is MNHNY, CDR2 SVGAGI (reference sequence). CDR3 length: 13 amino acids. V gave up 9 bases and J gave up 3 bases; unmatched junction bases: 4. The CDR3 DNA reads TGTGCCAGTATACAGGGGGTCAATCAGCCCCAGCATTTT. It translates to CASIQGVNQPQHF.

The chain combines TRBV11-2 with TRBJ1-1; 11 bases fit TRBD1. The V and J ends lost 4 bases and 1 base, in that order; junction bases with no gene match: 11. The CDR3 covers 18 residues. In germline, CDR1 is SGHAT, CDR2 FQNNGV. CDR3: CASSSARTGGGWNTEAFF. The CDR3 DNA reads TGTGCCAGCAGCTCCGCTAGGACAGGGGGCGGTTGGAACACTGAAGCTTTCTTT. Using reference TRBV11-2 and TRBJ1-1 for the parts outside the CDR3, the full variable domain is EAGVAQSPRYKIIEKRQSVAFWCNPISGHATLYWYQQILGQGPKLLIQFQNNGVVDDSQLPKDRFSAERLKGVDSTLKIQPAKLEDSAVYLCASSSARTGGGWNTEAFFGQGTRLTVV.